This TCR beta chain is drawn from a study of OX40 agonist ivuxolimab in advanced cancers. Study summary: Cohort: roughly 80% men, mean age about 60, aged about 20 to 80.

With respect to this clone: Its cognate antigen is unknown.

Findings and limits, study-wide: Clonal expansion from baseline to week 6 occurred in both CD4+ and CD8+ T cells. Relative to CD4+ cells, CD8+ T cells on average had more expanded clones.

Only in-frame clones appear in the TCRdb table, and some are missing; sequencing was by immunoSEQ multiplex PCR. The data show 81,000 or so clones, with more than 75% seen just once and 0.45% to 0.55% held by the top ten. The CDR3 consists of 15 residues. V lost 4 bases and J lost 7, with 18 bases in between. The germline CDR1 and CDR2 sequences are SGHNT and YYREEE (reference sequence). The sequencing used CD4+ or CD8+ T cells sorted from blood, collected in a trial of the OX40 agonist ivuxolimab. The sequence came from an adult with an advanced solid tumor such as melanoma, head and neck, liver or kidney cancer. V gene TRBV5-4 combines with J gene TRBJ1-3; D is possibly TRBD1 (6 bases). CDR3 region: CASSQADRIANTIYF. The CDR3 nucleotides read TGTGCCAGCAGCCAAGCCGACAGGATCGCGAACACCATATATTTT.